This paragraph reports one T cell receptor beta chain. No antigen is known for it. Amplification used 52 TRBV primers and 13 TRBJ primers. Assay: immunoSEQ multiplex PCR; the TCRdb copy retains only in-frame clones and omits some. The sample lists some 21,000 clones, over 85% occurring once. This sample stems from a study of regulatory T cells. Study results and limitations: Regulatory T cells showed the strongest V-J pair restriction and V/J gene skewing among patient repertoires.

A couple of CD3G-deficient patients had more severe autoimmunity; all had some. Patients aged 2 to 39 years had fewer naive T cells. The CDR3 covers 15 residues. Germline V gives CDR1 SGHRS, CDR2 YFSETQ. The ends were cut back, 4 bases at V and 2 bases at J, with 15 bases in the middle. This TCR came from a child under 10 years old with CD3G deficiency. V gene TRBV5-1 combines with J gene TRBJ2-5, with a weak D call TRBD1 (6 bases). Sample: CD8+ T cells sorted from blood. CDR3 residues: CASSPYGQPQETQYF. CDR3 DNA: TGCGCCAGCAGCCCATACGGACAGCCACAAGAGACCCAGTACTTC.